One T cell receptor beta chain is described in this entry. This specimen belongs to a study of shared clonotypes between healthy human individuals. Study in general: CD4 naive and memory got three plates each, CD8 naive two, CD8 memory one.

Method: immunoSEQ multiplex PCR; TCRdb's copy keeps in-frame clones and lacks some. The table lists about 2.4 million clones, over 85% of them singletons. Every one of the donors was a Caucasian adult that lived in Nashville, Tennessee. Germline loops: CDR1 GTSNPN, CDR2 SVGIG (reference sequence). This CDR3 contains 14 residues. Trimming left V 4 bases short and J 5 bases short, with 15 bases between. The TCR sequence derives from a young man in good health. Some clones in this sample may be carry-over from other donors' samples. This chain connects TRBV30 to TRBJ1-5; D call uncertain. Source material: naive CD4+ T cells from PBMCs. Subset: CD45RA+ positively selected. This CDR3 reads CAWNSGQFDQPQHF. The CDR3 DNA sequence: TGTGCCTGGAACAGTGGGCAGTTTGATCAGCCCCAGCATTTT.